The present T cell receptor beta chain was sequenced within a study of cytomegalovirus exposure and HLA in healthy donors (dated by TCRdb to the late 2010s). Looking at the study overall: In an earlier analysis of 587 of the donors, 250 to 350 Gb of sequence data and some 120 million unique TCR beta sequences from roughly 200 million T cells were reported. An early release that covered fewer than 800 HLA-typed donors contained around 330 gigabases of sequencing data and approximately 85 million unique TCR sequences. Of the roughly 420 genotyped donors, 70% to 90% were placed in the genetic ancestry cluster associated with self-reported Caucasian donors. The study aimed to test whether cataloging public T cell receptors could reveal signatures of past pathogen exposure. The study profiled the T cell repertoires of under 700 subjects by immunosequencing and related them to cytomegalovirus serostatus. Besides the first cohort of roughly 700 subjects, a separate validation cohort made up of over a hundred different subjects was used. High-throughput TCR immunosequencing, statistical association of individual TCRs with disease status, and machine learning were combined to predict cytomegalovirus infection status. A later analysis re-analyzed previously published TCR beta repertoires from 500 to 700 donors and added high-resolution HLA genotyping to study TCR occurrence patterns. Rather than drawing on any new phenotypic data, the later analysis identified candidate immune exposures from TCR beta sequences and the way those sequences occurred across donors. An earlier analysis of around 640 of the donors used high-throughput TCR beta sequencing to judge whether each TCR beta V gene segment behaved as functional or pseudogenic. Donor age, sex, ethnicity and CMV serostatus were compiled together with the repertoire data. A later genetic analysis took genome-wide SNP genotypes for 398 of the 666 donors and used that subset as a discovery cohort. Every repertoire in the discovery cohort had been generated on one and the same sequencing platform. Both class I and class II loci were covered by HLA typing, at four-digit resolution. The number of donors typed differed by locus, with roughly 629-640 for A, B, C, DRB1 and DQB1, roughly 520 for DQA1, 600 to 610 for DPA1, and 472 for DPB1. Because of strong linkage in the cohort, roughly five DR-DQ haplotypes were treated as single units for association and clustering. Among 398 genotyped donors of the cohort, an average of approximately 240,000 unique TCR beta nucleotide sequences was sequenced per donor, of which 15% to 20% were non-productive. Results and caveats for the whole study, not just this receptor: Several of the top co-occurrence clusters appeared to be linked to parvovirus B19, influenza, CMV and Epstein-Barr virus, according to a later analysis. In vitro tests confirmed that a few of the cytomegalovirus-associated TCR beta chains recognize cytomegalovirus antigens. Because some donors lacked HLA typing at each locus, the association tests relied only on the typed subset. It was suggested by the authors that the approach could potentially be generalized to other disease states and immunological phenotypes. Only TCR beta chains were sequenced in this cohort, and the absence of alpha or paired-chain data limited detectable features. Strong co-occurrence of HLA alleles, especially DR and DQ, made assigning TCR associations to individual alleles difficult. A further reported finding was that TCR beta sequences accurately predicted the HLA-A and HLA-B alleles for most subjects in the first cohort. Correlated functional status among segregating V segments might be attributable to linkage disequilibrium, but an unknown experimental factor could not be ruled out. At a false discovery rate of 0.05, a later analysis linked some 18,000 TCR beta sequences to specific HLA alleles. The earlier analysis of 587 of the donors excluded fewer than 20 rarely observed V segments, including chromosome 9 orphons, because counts were too low. Broadly in line with IMGT annotations, most TCR beta V segments showed up in productive rearrangements about 90% or about 30% of the time in an earlier analysis of around 550 of the donors. In a later analysis, most CMV-associated TCR beta chains were found to appear HLA-restricted, with HLA associations seemingly driven largely by CMV exposure. A cluster of highly shared sequence variants was judged likely to be a technical artifact of the sequencing pipeline. In both the original and validation cohorts, the classifier was reported to diagnose cytomegalovirus status with high specificity and sensitivity. CMV serostatus was the only immune exposure information available for the cohort. In a later analysis, HLA-associated TCR beta chains showed more clonal expansion and lower generation probabilities than non-associated chains that were equally common. In a later genetic analysis, fewer N-insertions in productive TCRs were reported among donors in an Asian-associated ancestry cluster than the roughly 640-donor mean. Roughly uniform sequencing depth across donors was assumed in presence/absence analyses, although this assumption may not hold. Across donors, most TCR sequences were observed very rarely, whereas some public TCRs were present in many individuals. In a later analysis, TCR association rates were found to vary across HLA loci, with the most associated TCRs seen for DRB1 alleles and the fewest for HLA-C alleles. Some IMGT-functional V segments, including TRBV6-2 and TRBV6-3, could not be distinguished by the 87-base-pair reads and were therefore excluded. An association between a missense DCLRE1C variant and V-gene and J-gene trimming of TCR beta chains was found in a later genetic analysis and replicated in an independent cohort. The study listed 170 or so TCR beta chains as associated with cytomegalovirus.

As to this clone: Its antigen is not yet known.

The method was the immunoSEQ multiplex PCR assay. For the multiplex PCR, a mixture combining 60 forward primers for TCR Vbeta segments and 13 reverse primers for TCR Jbeta segments was used. The CDR3 region of rearranged TCR beta genes was amplified from genomic DNA with a multiplex PCR assay. Amplified TCR beta libraries were sequenced as 87-base-pair reads on the Illumina HiSeq System. In the paper's pipeline: In a later analysis, 77 million or so unique TCR beta chains were counted across the 650 to 700 repertoires, and roughly 11 million of these chains were shared by at least two donors. Raw reads were error-corrected and collapsed into unique sequences with a nearest-neighbor algorithm that merged closely related sequences to remove PCR and sequencing errors. CDR3 sequences were aligned to IMGT reference sequences to assign V, D and J gene segments. Each retained sequence needed at least a six-nucleotide match to both a V gene segment and a J gene segment. Rearrangements were classified as productive when the CDR3 lacked stop codons and remained in frame with V and J, and all other rearrangements were classified as non-productive. CDR3 was defined according to IMGT convention as the region running from the second conserved V-encoded cysteine to the conserved J-encoded phenylalanine. The earlier analysis of fewer than 700 of the donors excluded sequences that lacked an unambiguous match to a single V gene segment. An earlier analysis of approximately 590 of the donors classified V segments as functional when productive rearrangements were above 56.7% and as segregating when the standard deviation between donors was above 5%. A statistical classification framework was built for diagnosing cytomegalovirus status from the catalog of TCR beta chain sequences. In a later analysis, V and J genes were assigned by comparing TCR nucleotide sequences against IMGT/GENE-DB human TR gene sequences. A later analysis assigned CDR3 sequences and most-parsimonious VDJ recombination scenarios with the TCRdist pipeline. In a later analysis, each TCR beta chain was defined by its CDR3 amino acid sequence together with its V-gene family, and reads without a unique V-gene family were excluded. To address suspected cross-contamination and a sequencing artifact, a later analysis removed under 600 highly shared, low-generation-probability nucleotide sequences. A later analysis calculated a clonal expansion index for each public chain from normalized within-repertoire ranks of inferred template counts. Generation probabilities in a later analysis came from a VDJ recombination model fitted to out-of-frame rearrangements, and those results were checked against IGoR. Hypergeometric tests were used in a later analysis to score TCR-TCR, TCR-HLA and TCR-CMV co-occurrence, with a repertoire-size bias correction applied to the TCR pairs. In a later analysis, false discovery rates were estimated by permuting HLA or CMV assignments 20 times. In a later analysis, co-occurring TCRs were grouped using DBSCAN, and TCRdist sequence similarity was added for clustering within HLA-allele-positive subsets. For co-occurrence clustering, repertoires with fewer than 30,000 or more than 120,000 public chains were excluded, along with four to six repertoires with anomalous nucleotide sharing. Drawn from immuneACCESS, this table holds only the in-frame rearrangements with V and J called that TCRdb kept. Clones are partly lost; checked studies trace under half to an unresolved V gene and leave the rest unexplained. V, J and clone size are taken as reported in that table, and D and trimming were inferred from the DNA itself. This sample's table lists around 140,000 clones. Of the sample, 0.96% is held by the ten largest clones.

In total, approximately 690 healthy bone marrow donors made up the cohort. At the time of sampling, all cohort members were nominally healthy, though unrecorded immune exposures were likely present. The donor tested CMV seronegative and was one of the 352 seronegative cohort members. A peripheral blood sample was collected from each donor, and TCR beta sequencing was performed on peripheral blood mononuclear cells. The Qiagen DNeasy Blood Extraction Kit was used to extract genomic DNA from the blood cell samples. After removal of 2 bases from V and 6 bases from J, the junction retains 4 bases not matched to a gene. From cysteine to phenylalanine, the CDR3 is 15 amino acids long. Only CDR3 DNA remains: 45 bases, in frame from the first base. As encoded in the germline V gene (reference sequence), CDR1 is MNHEY while CDR2 is SMNVEV.

Input material: PBMCs. The chain joins TRBV27 to TRBJ2-1, with 10 central nucleotides matching TRBD2. This receptor was identified in a male donor in good health and CMV-seronegative. The CDR3 corresponds to CASSLLAGASNEQFF. The nucleotide sequence reads TGTGCCAGCAGTTTACTAGCGGGGGCCTCCAATGAGCAGTTCTTC.